The clone carrying this T cell receptor beta chain was recorded at least ten times. The antigen is undetermined. Read sequence stops 3 residues before the CDR3 end, and the germline J gene provides the missing end. Control and CVID samples contributed equal amounts of genomic DNA. TCRdb's copy holds only in-frame clones and misses some; the assay was immunoSEQ multiplex PCR. This sample carries approximately 81,000 clones, none of them present only once. Heparinized whole blood, 5 to 8 ml, came from each donor. This entry is derived from a study of T cell clonality in common variable immunodeficiency. Study-wide results and caveats: Repertoire-complication correlations in CVID were limited by patient heterogeneity. Reportedly, TCR beta sequences from common variable immunodeficiency showed fewer deletions and N-nucleotide insertions.

CDR1 is GTSNPN, CDR2 SVGIG, per germline (reference sequence). V shed 6 bases and J shed 1 base, with 9 bases lying between them. The CDR3 covers 12 residues. Sample: peripheral blood mononuclear cells. The clonotype was recovered from a person aged 18 to 70 in good health. The J gene is TRBJ1-2, the V gene TRBV30; D gene unclear. The CDR3 DNA, read in part, is TGTGCCTGTATTGATAGTAACTATGGC. Its protein product is CACIDSNYG. The entire CDR3 reads CACIDSNYGYTF. The entire variable domain, with the rest obtained from reference TRBV30 and TRBJ1-2, is as follows: SQTIHQWPATLVQPVGSPLSLECTVEGTSNPNLYWYRQAAGRGLQLLFYSVGIGQISSEVPQNLSASRPQDRQFILSSKKLLLSDSGFYLCACIDSNYGYTFGSGTRLTVV.